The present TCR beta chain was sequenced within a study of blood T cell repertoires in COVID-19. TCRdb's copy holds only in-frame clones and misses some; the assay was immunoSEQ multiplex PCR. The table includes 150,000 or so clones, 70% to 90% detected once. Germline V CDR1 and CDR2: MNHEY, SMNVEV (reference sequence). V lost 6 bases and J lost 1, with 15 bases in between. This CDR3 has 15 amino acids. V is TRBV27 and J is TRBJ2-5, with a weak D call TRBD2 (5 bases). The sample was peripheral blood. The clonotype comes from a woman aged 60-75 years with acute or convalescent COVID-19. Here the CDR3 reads CASRRTWAGQETQYF. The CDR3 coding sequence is TGTGCCAGCAGACGTACCTGGGCGGGCCAAGAGACCCAGTACTTC.